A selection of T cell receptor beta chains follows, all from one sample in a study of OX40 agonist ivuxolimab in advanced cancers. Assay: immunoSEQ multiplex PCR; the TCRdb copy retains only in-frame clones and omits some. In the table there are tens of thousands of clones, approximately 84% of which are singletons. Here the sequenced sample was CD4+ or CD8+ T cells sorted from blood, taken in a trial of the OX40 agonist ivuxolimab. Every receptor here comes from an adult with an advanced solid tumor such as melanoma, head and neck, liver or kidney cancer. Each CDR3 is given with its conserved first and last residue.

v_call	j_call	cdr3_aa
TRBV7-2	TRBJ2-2	CASSLKGVFDTGELFF
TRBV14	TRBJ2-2	CASREAGTGELFF
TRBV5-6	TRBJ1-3	CASSLAADGNTIYF
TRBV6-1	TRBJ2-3	CASSALFGAADTQYF
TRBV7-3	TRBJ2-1	CASSLDSDNEQFF
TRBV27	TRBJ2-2	CASSLSSVGRTGELFF
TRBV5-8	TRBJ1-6	CASSGAGASYNSPLHF
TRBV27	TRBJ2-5	CASLPVGGQETQYF
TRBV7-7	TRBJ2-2	CASSPGVAGELFF
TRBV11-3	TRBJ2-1	CASSPGQGIGDEQFF